In this sample, the clone carrying this TCR beta chain turned up a few times. Its target is not known. This entry comes from a study of CD8 T cells in ankylosing spondylitis. Study-level results: What seemed typical of ankylosing spondylitis blood was a TCR beta motif built from eight highly homologous variants.

The CDR3 totals 17 residues. In germline, CDR1 is SGHVS, CDR2 FNYEAQ. With 1 base removed from V and 4 bases from J, the gap between germline ends came to 16 bases. One entry per CDR3 protein, called by TCRdb with MiXCR from the 5' RACE reads. The data hold 150,000 to 250,000 distinct CDR3 sequences, with around 13% observed a single time. Sequences were obtained from blood, either unsorted or a sorted T cell fraction (not recorded which). The clonotype was recovered from a male donor with ankylosing spondylitis or in good health (not recorded which). The rearrangement uses TRBV7-6 and TRBJ2-2; D unclear. Written as DNA, the CDR3 is TGTGCCAGCAGCTTAGATGTTGGAGCCTCGGTCACCGGGGAGCTGTTTTTT. Amino acid sequence: CASSLDVGASVTGELFF.